The 32 T cell receptor beta chains listed next were all sequenced from one sample in a study of shared clonotypes between healthy human individuals. Terminally differentiated effector memory CD45RA+ cells were excluded from the naive CD8 cells, which were CD45RO-negative and positively selected for CCR7. Here immunoSEQ multiplex PCR was the method, and the copy in TCRdb shows in-frame clones only, minus some. The sample has millions of clones; approximately 94% are singletons. The source material was naive CD8+ T cells sorted from blood. All receptors come from a man younger than 35 in good health.

This clone was seen a single time. This chain joins TRBV4-1 and TRBJ2-7; 13 positions agree with TRBD2. The CDR3 covers 16 residues. J gave up 5 bases and V 4 bases, and 8 bases lay outside the gene matches. Germline CDR1 and CDR2: MGHRA and YSYEKL. In nucleotides, the CDR3 is TGCGCCAGCAGCCTCGTACCGGGACTAGCGGGGCACGAGCAGTACTTC. Protein product: CASSLVPGLAGHEQYF.

This clone was seen once. The V call is TRBV7-2, the J call TRBJ2-7, with TRBD1 identical over 8 bases. Per the germline V gene, CDR1 is SGHTA and CDR2 is FQGNSA. This CDR3 is 14 amino acids long. V was pared by 5 bases and J by 0 bases, with 3 bases of the junction left unmatched. For the CDR3, the DNA is TGTGCCAGCAGCCCGGGACAGGCCTCCTACGAGCAGTACTTC. Residues: CASSPGQASYEQYF.

On this clone itself: At one of its ends the junction is not consistent with the germline gene, which may arise from a read error. The chain has TRBV7-7 and TRBJ2-5; the D gene is possibly TRBD1 (5 bases). The CDR3 runs 15 residues. Looked up from germline, CDR1 is SSHAT and CDR2 is FNYEAQ (reference sequence). The CDR3 nucleotides are TGTGCTAGCAGCGCCGCAGGGTACGCGATAGAGACCCAGTACTTC. Protein product: CASSAAGYAIETQYF.

The chain joins TRBV2 to TRBJ2-3; a possible D gene is TRBD2 (5 bases). CDR1 is SNHLY and CDR2 is FYNNEI in the germline V gene. Trimming took 3 bases from V and 3 from J, leaving 10 bases between them. The CDR3 has 14 residues. The CDR3 loop is CASSEVGVTDTQYF. The DNA for the CDR3 is TGTGCCAGCAGTGAGGTGGGAGTAACAGATACGCAGTATTTT.

This chain links TRBV6-6 with TRBJ1-5; D is unresolved. CDR1 MNHNY and CDR2 SVGAGI come from the germline V gene (reference sequence). CDR3 length: 15 residues. The V and J ends lost 2 bases and 5 bases respectively, with 13 bases between them. The CDR3 region is CASSYLGREDQPQHF. CDR3 DNA: TGTGCCAGCAGTTACCTCGGCCGAGAAGATCAGCCCCAGCATTTT.

The CDR3 sequence is CASSDTEVIQETQYF. The CDR3 DNA reads TGTGCCAGTAGTGACACTGAGGTTATCCAAGAGACCCAGTACTTC. The chain links TRBV19 to TRBJ2-5; no clear D. The CDR3 loop spans 15 amino acids. Trimming shortened V by 5 bases and J by 1 base, and 14 bases separated the two germline ends. Germline-derived CDR1 and CDR2 are LNHDA and SQIVND (reference sequence).

This chain uses TRBV5-6 with TRBJ1-1, with D maybe TRBD1 (6 bases). Per the germline V gene, CDR1 is SGHDT and CDR2 is YYEEEE. Trimming left V 1 base short and J 11 bases short, with 12 bases between. The CDR3 length is 12 residues. The CDR3 nucleotides read TGTGCCAGCAGCTTGAAAGGGGGGCAGGCTTTCTTT. It codes for CASSLKGGQAFF.

In this sample, this clone turned up once. This rearrangement joins TRBV6-1 to TRBJ2-7; D assignment may be TRBD1 or TRBD2 (5 bases each). The CDR3 has 15 residues. The germline V and J ends were trimmed by 5 bases and 4 bases, with 18 bases remaining between them. Germline values: CDR1 MNHNS, CDR2 SASEGT. The CDR3 DNA reads as TGTGCCAGCAGTATCCGAGAGGGGTGGGAGTACGAGCAGTACTTC. It is translated as CASSIREGWEYEQYF.

In the case of this clone: This may be a read error: a much more frequent sequence differs by one nucleotide. The chain is built from TRBV6-6 and TRBJ1-1; D remains unclear. The germline V gene has CDR1 MNHNY and CDR2 SVGAGI (reference sequence). This CDR3 comprises 13 residues. V lost 0 bases to trimming and J lost 1 base, with 3 bases between them. CDR3 in DNA: TGTGCCAGCAGTTACTCGAAGAACACTGAAGCTTTCTTT. Translating it yields CASSYSKNTEAFF.

The chain carries TRBV4-1 and TRBJ2-7, with no clear D. V was trimmed by 4 bases and J by 3 bases, leaving 16 bases between them. The CDR3 loop spans 15 amino acids. CDR1 is MGHRA and CDR2 is YSYEKL in the germline V gene. The CDR3 DNA follows: TGCGCCAGCAGCCCATTTGGACGGGCTAACTACGAGCAGTACTTC. It encodes CASSPFGRANYEQYF.

The V call is TRBV6-5, the J call TRBJ1-2; 10 bases are shared with TRBD1. The length of the CDR3 is 15 residues. Germline V gene sequence: CDR1 MNHEY, CDR2 SVGAGI. The V gene end was trimmed by 0 bases and the J gene end by 7 bases; junction bases not matched to a gene: 5. The CDR3 protein is CASSYSNRDRGGYTF. In DNA, the CDR3 is TGTGCCAGCAGTTACTCTAACCGGGACAGGGGTGGCTACACCTTC.

The chain combines TRBV19 with TRBJ2-7, with D possibly matching TRBD1 (5 bases). Trimming stripped 5 bases from V and 2 bases from J, with 16 bases between. Germline V CDR1 and CDR2: LNHDA, SQIVND (reference sequence). The CDR3 sequence is 15 residues long. CDR3 DNA: TGTGCCAGTAGTCCCTCTTTGCAAGGGGCCTACGAGCAGTACTTC. Its translation is CASSPSLQGAYEQYF.

The V gene is TRBV5-5, the J gene TRBJ1-2; TRBD1 agrees at 8 bases. The CDR3 has 17 amino acids. With V trimmed by 2 bases and J by 7 bases, 16 bases remained unmatched. Germline V gene lookup returns CDR1 SGHKS and CDR2 YYEKEE (reference sequence). CDR3: CASSLNSWDRFLRGYTF. CDR3 sequence (DNA): TGTGCCAGCAGCTTAAATTCCTGGGACAGGTTTCTCCGTGGCTACACCTTC.

The chain links TRBV30 to TRBJ2-7; D possibly uses TRBD1 or TRBD2 (5 bases each). Per the germline V gene, CDR1 is GTSNPN and CDR2 is SVGIG (reference sequence). The ends were cut back, 3 bases at V and 3 bases at J, with 12 bases in the middle. This CDR3 comprises 13 residues. CDR3 nucleotide sequence: TGTGCCTGGAGCGGCCGGGACCTCTACGAGCAGTACTTC. Translating it yields CAWSGRDLYEQYF.

This clone has only a few counts. The gene calls are TRBV5-1 and TRBJ1-2, with D perhaps matching TRBD1 (6 bases). V shed 3 bases and J shed 2 bases, with 17 bases lying between them. CDR3 length equals 16 residues. Germline CDR1 reads SGHRS; CDR2 reads YFSETQ. This CDR3 reads CASSWTATSENYGYTF. The CDR3 coding sequence is TGCGCCAGCAGCTGGACAGCGACCTCGGAGAACTATGGCTACACCTTC.

The gene calls are TRBV4-1 and TRBJ2-7, with D tentatively TRBD1 or TRBD2 (5 bases each). The CDR3 has 15 amino acids. Trimming cost V 6 bases and J 3 bases, with 18 bases left between them. Germline V gene data show CDR1 as MGHRA and CDR2 as YSYEKL. CDR3 loop: CASSFDSLGDYEQYF. The CDR3, as DNA: TGCGCCAGCAGTTTTGATAGCCTGGGGGACTACGAGCAGTACTTC.

The rearrangement links TRBV2 to TRBJ2-2, with D perhaps TRBD1 (5 bases). This CDR3 comprises 16 residues. Trimming removed 7 bases from V and 3 bases from J, with 18 bases in between. Germline loops: CDR1 SNHLY, CDR2 FYNNEI. The CDR3 here is CASNAAGRVDTGELFF. The CDR3 DNA sequence: TGTGCCAGCAACGCGGCCGGCAGGGTGGACACCGGGGAGCTGTTTTTT. The variable domain in full, with the rest retrieved from reference TRBV2 and TRBJ2-2, is EPEVTQTPSHQVTQMGQEVILRCVPISNHLYFYWYRQILGQKVEFLVSFYNNEISEKSEIFDDQFSVERPDGSNFTLKIRSTKLEDSAMYFCASNAAGRVDTGELFFGEGSRLTVL.

The chain links TRBV7-2 to TRBJ2-7, with D unresolved. The CDR3 runs to 14 residues. From germline, CDR1 is SGHTA and CDR2 FQGNSA. V was clipped by 5 bases and J by 3 bases, with 14 bases between them. This chain's CDR3 is CASSLRPRVYEQYF. The DNA for the CDR3 is TGTGCCAGCAGCCTAAGGCCCCGGGTCTACGAGCAGTACTTC.

The genes are TRBV6-5 and TRBJ2-5; tentatively, D is TRBD1 (6 bases). Germline-derived CDR1 and CDR2 are MNHEY and SVGAGI. The germline V and J ends were trimmed by 6 bases and 1 base, with 12 bases remaining between them. The CDR3 is made up of 14 amino acids. The CDR3 protein is CASSFDRSQETQYF. The CDR3 DNA is TGTGCCAGCAGCTTTGACAGGAGCCAAGAGACCCAGTACTTC.

As concerns this clone: The sample holds other DNA sequences that translate to the same CDR3. This sequence joins TRBV5-6 and TRBJ2-7, with TRBD1 matching 9 bases. This CDR3 spans 15 amino acids. Germline-derived CDR1 and CDR2 are SGHDT and YYEEEE. Unmatched junction bases numbered 9, after V lost 5 bases and J lost 3 bases. The CDR3 region has the DNA TGTGCCAGCAGTTCCGGGACAGGGATTGTCTACGAGCAGTACTTC. It is translated as CASSSGTGIVYEQYF. The entire variable domain, with the rest obtained from reference TRBV5-6 and TRBJ2-7, is as follows: DAGVTQSPTHLIKTRGQQVTLRCSPKSGHDTVSWYQQALGQGPQFIFQYYEEEERQRGNFPDRFSGHQFPNYSSELNVNALLLGDSALYLCASSSGTGIVYEQYFGPGTRLTVT.

The rearrangement links TRBV9 to TRBJ2-7; TRBD1 aligns across 9 bases. This CDR3 has 15 amino acids. Germline CDR1 reads SGDLS; CDR2 reads YYNGEE. V dropped 6 bases and J dropped 0; count of bases not matched to a gene: 7. CDR3 nucleotides: TGTGCCAGCACCCCGGGACAGGGCATCTCCTACGAGCAGTACTTC. Translation: CASTPGQGISYEQYF.

In the case of this clone: Distinct nucleotide sequences in the sample also encode this CDR3. The chain has TRBV9 and TRBJ2-3, with 7 bases lining up with TRBD2. The germline V gene has CDR1 SGDLS and CDR2 YYNGEE. Trimming removed 4 bases from V and 0 bases from J; junction bases left unmatched: 5. There are 15 residues in the CDR3. This CDR3 reads CASSPGGGSTDTQYF. In DNA form, the CDR3 reads TGTGCCAGCAGCCCCGGGGGAGGGAGCACAGATACGCAGTATTTT.

V is TRBV7-2 and J is TRBJ2-5; D not certain. This CDR3 contains 14 residues. Germline CDR1 SGHTA, CDR2 FQGNSA. Trimming cost V 1 base and J 2 bases, with 8 bases left between them. Here the CDR3 reads CASSLGPSQETQYF. The CDR3 nucleotides are TGTGCCAGCAGCTTAGGGCCGAGTCAAGAGACCCAGTACTTC.

This clone was seen once. This chain links TRBV5-1 with TRBJ2-1; 9 nucleotides match TRBD2. V shed 3 bases and J 7 bases; nucleotides not matched to a gene: 8. The germline gives CDR1 SGHRS, CDR2 YFSETQ. This CDR3 has 15 amino acids. The CDR3 bases are TGCGCCAGCAGCTCCTTGGCTAGCGGGACAAATGAGCAGTTCTTC. This gives the protein CASSSLASGTNEQFF. Drawing the rest from reference TRBV5-1 and TRBJ2-1, the complete variable domain is KAGVTQTPRYLIKTRGQQVTLSCSPISGHRSVSWYQQTPGQGLQFLFEYFSETQRNKGNFPGRFSGRQFSNSRSEMNVSTLELGDSALYLCASSSLASGTNEQFFGPGTRLTVL.

The V call is TRBV27, the J call TRBJ1-2; TRBD1 matches at 9 bases. The CDR3 length is 14 residues. CDR1 and CDR2 from the germline V gene are MNHEY and SMNVEV (reference sequence). After removal of 4 bases from V and 7 bases from J, the junction contained 7 bases not matched to a gene. CDR3 protein: CASSSIQGAGGYTF. CDR3 DNA: TGTGCCAGCAGTTCGATACAGGGGGCGGGTGGCTACACCTTC.

V usage is TRBV5-6 and J usage is TRBJ1-2; the match to TRBD1 covers 8 bases. V was pared by 0 bases and J by 4 bases, with 8 bases of the junction left unmatched. Germline CDR1 and CDR2: SGHDT and YYEEEE. The CDR3 is 16 residues long. The CDR3 DNA is TGTGCCAGCAGCTTGGACTCCCGCGACAGGGGCTATGGCTACACCTTC. This sequence encodes CASSLDSRDRGYGYTF.

The chain carries TRBV11-2 and TRBJ1-1; possibly TRBD1 for D (5 bases). V was clipped by 0 bases and J by 4 bases, with 12 bases between them. The CDR3 is made up of 15 amino acids. From germline, CDR1 is SGHAT and CDR2 FQNNGV. As DNA, the CDR3 is TGTGCCAGCAGCTTAGATGAAGGGGCGCGCACTGAAGCTTTCTTT. It codes for CASSLDEGARTEAFF.

This clone was seen once. In DNA, the CDR3 is TGTGCCAGCAGGACCCCCCAGGGGCGGGGTAACTATGGCTACACCTTC. Protein sequence: CASRTPQGRGNYGYTF. The gene calls are TRBV2 and TRBJ1-2, with a weak D call TRBD1 (6 bases). Trimming shortened V by 6 bases and J by 1 base, and 18 bases separated the two germline ends. The CDR3 contains 16 residues. Per the germline V gene, CDR1 is SNHLY and CDR2 is FYNNEI.

This clone has a single count. The chain links TRBV5-6 to TRBJ1-1; no reliable D call. The V gene lost 0 bases and the J gene lost 1 base, with 10 bases spanning the gap. This CDR3 has 15 amino acids. CDR1 and CDR2 (germline): SGHDT, YYEEEE. The CDR3 loop reads CASSLDLSENTEAFF. CDR3 nucleotide sequence: TGTGCCAGCAGCTTGGATCTCAGCGAGAACACTGAAGCTTTCTTT.

V and J are TRBV21-1 and TRBJ2-7. TRBV21-1 is recorded as a pseudogene. The CDR3 length is 17 residues. CDR3 nucleotide sequence: TGTGCCAGCAGCACCGAGGGGGGACGGACTTCGACCCACGAGCAGTACTTC. This sequence encodes CASSTEGGRTSTHEQYF.

The table lists this clone with a count of one. The CDR3 coding sequence is TGTGCCATCAGTGAGCAGGTCTTCGACGAGCAGTACTTC. Translating gives CAISEQVFDEQYF. The rearrangement joins TRBV10-3 to TRBJ2-7; D remains unclear. V lost 2 bases and J 5 bases, leaving 10 bases between the germline ends. The CDR3 is 13 amino acids. The germline V gene has CDR1 ENHRY and CDR2 SYGVKD.

On this clone: Other DNA sequences in this sample translate to the same CDR3. V usage is TRBV7-9 and J usage is TRBJ2-7, with no clear D. This CDR3 region has 13 residues. The germline gives CDR1 SEHNR, CDR2 FQNEAQ (reference sequence). The V end was cut by 0 bases, the J end by 3 bases, with 6 bases between. CDR3 coding DNA: TGTGCCAGCAGCTTAGCACAGAGCTACGAGCAGTACTTC. Translated, it gives CASSLAQSYEQYF.